This T cell receptor (beta chain) was found in a study of blood T cell repertoires in COVID-19. Study information: There were acute and convalescent COVID-19 samples, and they came from the United States, Italy and Spain. T cells, B-cell-depleted T cells, or PBMCs supplied cDNA or gDNA.

V was pared by 2 bases and J by 6 bases, with 13 bases of the junction left unmatched. Germline V gene lookup returns CDR1 KGHSH and CDR2 LQKENI. This CDR3 is 17 amino acids long. TCRdb keeps only in-frame clones here, not all; method: immunoSEQ multiplex PCR. The table has about 200,000 clones, 80% seen once. This clone was recorded at least ten times. The participants were between about 18 and 90 years old and came from about two dozen US areas. This receptor was taken from a woman aged 40 to 50 with acute COVID-19. The gene calls are TRBV18 and TRBJ2-3; 8 nucleotides line up with TRBD2. The sequencing sample was made of PBMCs or T cells enriched from blood (not recorded which). The CDR3: CASSPRPAGAGMDTQYF. CDR3 nucleotide sequence: TGTGCCAGCTCACCAAGGCCAGCGGGAGCGGGGATGGATACGCAGTATTTT.